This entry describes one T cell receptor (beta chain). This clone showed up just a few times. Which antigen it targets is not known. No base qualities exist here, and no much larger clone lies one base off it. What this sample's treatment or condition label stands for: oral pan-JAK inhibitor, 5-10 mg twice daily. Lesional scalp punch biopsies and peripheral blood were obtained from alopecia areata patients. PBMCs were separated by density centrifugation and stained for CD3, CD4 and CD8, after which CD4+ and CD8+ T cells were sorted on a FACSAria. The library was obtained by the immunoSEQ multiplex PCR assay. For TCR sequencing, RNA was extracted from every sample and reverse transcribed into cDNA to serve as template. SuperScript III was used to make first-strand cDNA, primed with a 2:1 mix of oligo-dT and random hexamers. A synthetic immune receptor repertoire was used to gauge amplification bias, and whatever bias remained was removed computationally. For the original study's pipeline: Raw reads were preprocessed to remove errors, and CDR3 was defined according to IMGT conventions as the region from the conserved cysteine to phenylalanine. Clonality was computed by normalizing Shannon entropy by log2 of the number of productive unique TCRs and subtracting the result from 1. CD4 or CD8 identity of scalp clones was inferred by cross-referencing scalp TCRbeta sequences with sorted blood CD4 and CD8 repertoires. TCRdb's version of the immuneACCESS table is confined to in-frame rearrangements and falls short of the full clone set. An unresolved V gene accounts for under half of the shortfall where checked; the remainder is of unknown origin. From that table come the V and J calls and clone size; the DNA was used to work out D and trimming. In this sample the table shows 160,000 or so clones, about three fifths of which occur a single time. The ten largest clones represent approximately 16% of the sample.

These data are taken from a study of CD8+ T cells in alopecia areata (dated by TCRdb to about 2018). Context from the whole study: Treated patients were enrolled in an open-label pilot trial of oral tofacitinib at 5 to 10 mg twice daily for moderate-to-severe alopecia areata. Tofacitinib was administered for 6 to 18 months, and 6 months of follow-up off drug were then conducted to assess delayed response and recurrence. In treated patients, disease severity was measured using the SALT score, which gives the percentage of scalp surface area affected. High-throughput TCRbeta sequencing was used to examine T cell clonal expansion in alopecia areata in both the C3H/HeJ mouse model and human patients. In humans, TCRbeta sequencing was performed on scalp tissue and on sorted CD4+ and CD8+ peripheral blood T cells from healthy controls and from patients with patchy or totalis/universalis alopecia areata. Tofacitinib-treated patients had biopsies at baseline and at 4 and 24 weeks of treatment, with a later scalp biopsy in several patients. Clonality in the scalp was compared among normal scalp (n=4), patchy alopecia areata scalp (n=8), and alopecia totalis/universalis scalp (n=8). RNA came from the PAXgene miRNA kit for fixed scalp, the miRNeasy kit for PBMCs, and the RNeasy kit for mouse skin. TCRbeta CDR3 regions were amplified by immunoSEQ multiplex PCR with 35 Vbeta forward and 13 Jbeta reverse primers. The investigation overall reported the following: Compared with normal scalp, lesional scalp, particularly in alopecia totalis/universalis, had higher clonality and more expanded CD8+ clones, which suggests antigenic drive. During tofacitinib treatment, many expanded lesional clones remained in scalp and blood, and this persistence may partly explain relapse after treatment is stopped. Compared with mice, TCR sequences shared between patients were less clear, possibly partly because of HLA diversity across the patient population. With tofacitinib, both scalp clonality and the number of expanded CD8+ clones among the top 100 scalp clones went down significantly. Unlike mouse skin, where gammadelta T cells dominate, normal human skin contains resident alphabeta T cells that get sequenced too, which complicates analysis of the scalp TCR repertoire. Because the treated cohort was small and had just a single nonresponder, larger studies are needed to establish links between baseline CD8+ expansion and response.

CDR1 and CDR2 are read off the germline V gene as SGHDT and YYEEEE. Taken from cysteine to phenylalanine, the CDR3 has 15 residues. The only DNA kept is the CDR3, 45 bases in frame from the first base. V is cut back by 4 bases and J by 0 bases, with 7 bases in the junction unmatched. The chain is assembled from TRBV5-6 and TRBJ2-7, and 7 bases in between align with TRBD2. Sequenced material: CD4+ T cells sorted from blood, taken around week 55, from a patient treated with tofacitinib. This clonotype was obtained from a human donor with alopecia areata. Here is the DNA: TGTGCCAGCAGCACCGGGACTACCCTCTCCTACGAGCAGTACTTC. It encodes CASSTGTTLSYEQYF.